This TCR beta chain came from a study of blood T cell repertoires in COVID-19. As for the study in general: The analysed material was cDNA or gDNA that came from T cells, B-cell-depleted T cells, or PBMCs.

Participants came from fewer than 25 US areas, aged roughly 18 to 100 years. Participants reported their clinical history, and cohort assignment relied on those reports. CDR1 is KGHSH, CDR2 LQKENI, per germline. J was trimmed by 4 bases and V by 2 bases; bases with no gene match: 4. CDR3 length: 14 amino acids. The authors' processing: Amplified reference gene primers provided the basis for estimating nucleated cell counts. The assay was immunoSEQ multiplex PCR, and TCRdb's table has in-frame clones only and misses some. V and J calls and clone size are given by that table; D and trimming were obtained from the DNA. The table records about 200,000 clones, approximately 80% of them present only once.

Sequencing was performed on PBMCs or T cells enriched from blood (not recorded which). The receptor comes from a woman aged 45-59 years with acute COVID-19. This chain connects TRBV18 to TRBJ1-1, with 7 positions matching TRBD1. The CDR3, as DNA: TGTGCCAGCTCACCATCGGCAGGGGGCACTGAAGCTTTCTTT. Translating it yields CASSPSAGGTEAFF.